These T cell receptor beta chains were read from a single sample in a study of blood T cell repertoires in COVID-19. The method was immunoSEQ multiplex PCR; TCRdb's version includes in-frame clones alone and lacks a portion of them. The sample carries tens of thousands of clones, 90% to 95% recorded once. Material for sequencing was peripheral blood. Receptor source: a woman between 45 and 60 years old in a cohort sampled during active COVID-19. CDR3s include the opening cysteine and the closing phenylalanine or tryptophan. Each record gives: V gene, J gene, CDR3 protein.

v_call: TRBV28
j_call: TRBJ2-5
cdr3_aa: CASRAGGPGETQYF

v_call: TRBV7-6
j_call: TRBJ2-7
cdr3_aa: CASSLTGLDRGEQYF

v_call: TRBV6-6
j_call: TRBJ2-7
cdr3_aa: CASSYSNRGYTYEQYF

v_call: TRBV18
j_call: TRBJ2-3
cdr3_aa: CASSPNRAGGTDTQYF

v_call: TRBV12-3/TRBV12-4
j_call: TRBJ1-5
cdr3_aa: CASSLDINQPQHF

v_call: TRBV11-2
j_call: TRBJ1-3
cdr3_aa: CASSLAGSGNTIYF

v_call: TRBV29-1
j_call: TRBJ2-7
cdr3_aa: CSVEGTAHPPYEQYF

v_call: TRBV11-3
j_call: TRBJ2-2
cdr3_aa: CASSLESGAGETGELFF

v_call: TRBV6-1
j_call: TRBJ2-2
cdr3_aa: CASSEAVLAANTGELFF

v_call: TRBV5-4
j_call: TRBJ1-5
cdr3_aa: CASGRGVGQPQHF

v_call: TRBV7-4
j_call: TRBJ2-7
cdr3_aa: CASSFRGTYEQYF

v_call: TRBV5-4
j_call: TRBJ2-2
cdr3_aa: CASSTPGQGNTGELFF

v_call: TRBV18
j_call: TRBJ1-2
cdr3_aa: CASSPDRNYGYTF

v_call: TRBV5-4
j_call: TRBJ1-6
cdr3_aa: CASSSMDRAENSPLHF

v_call: TRBV6-5
j_call: TRBJ2-7
cdr3_aa: CAAGQGFWYEQYF

v_call: TRBV6-6
j_call: TRBJ1-2
cdr3_aa: CASSDTGVYGYTF

v_call: TRBV28
j_call: TRBJ2-7
cdr3_aa: CASSLYLRGRDSEQYF

v_call: TRBV6-5
j_call: TRBJ1-2
cdr3_aa: CASRRQGQVYTF

v_call: TRBV28
j_call: TRBJ1-1
cdr3_aa: CASSSVRGAGTEAFF

v_call: TRBV28
j_call: TRBJ2-2
cdr3_aa: CASRQGWELFF

v_call: TRBV6-5
j_call: TRBJ1-1
cdr3_aa: CASSTSGGEAFF

v_call: TRBV5-4
j_call: TRBJ2-2
cdr3_aa: CASSMGLDQNLRTGELFF

v_call: TRBV28
j_call: TRBJ2-7
cdr3_aa: CASSLTDYEQYF

v_call: TRBV18
j_call: TRBJ2-5
cdr3_aa: CASYGTLEETQYF

v_call: TRBV18
j_call: TRBJ1-1
cdr3_aa: CASSPVPGQLNTEAFF

v_call: TRBV5-1
j_call: TRBJ2-5
cdr3_aa: CASSSTPTGPSPGTQYF

v_call: TRBV6-5
j_call: TRBJ2-7
cdr3_aa: CASSGTGNEQYF

v_call: TRBV10-3
j_call: TRBJ2-7
cdr3_aa: CAISESSGVPYEQYF

v_call: TRBV19
j_call: TRBJ2-3
cdr3_aa: CASRTQTGGTDTQYF

v_call: TRBV6-5
j_call: TRBJ1-2
cdr3_aa: CASSRTGSGGYTF

v_call: TRBV5-1
j_call: TRBJ1-1
cdr3_aa: CASSPRQGDTEAFF

v_call: TRBV19
j_call: TRBJ1-5
cdr3_aa: CASSIPSRGPGQPQHF

v_call: TRBV2
j_call: TRBJ2-7
cdr3_aa: CASSTLEGARTWYEQYF

v_call: TRBV10-2
j_call: TRBJ2-7
cdr3_aa: CASSPGYEQYF

v_call: TRBV19
j_call: TRBJ2-5
cdr3_aa: CASSKGLAGLETQYF

v_call: TRBV7-9
j_call: TRBJ2-3
cdr3_aa: CASSFRGGGTDTQYF

v_call: TRBV19
j_call: TRBJ2-1
cdr3_aa: CASSADRANYNEQFF

v_call: TRBV7-8
j_call: TRBJ1-4
cdr3_aa: CASSLVTGPNEKLFF

v_call: TRBV2
j_call: TRBJ1-1
cdr3_aa: CASRREWTEAFF

v_call: TRBV27
j_call: TRBJ2-7
cdr3_aa: CASSWYRGPAYEQYF

v_call: TRBV7-9
j_call: TRBJ2-1
cdr3_aa: CASTSGGAYEQFF

v_call: TRBV29-1
j_call: TRBJ2-3
cdr3_aa: CSVRARGRTDTQYF

v_call: TRBV7-2
j_call: TRBJ2-5
cdr3_aa: CASRYRGLWQETQYF

v_call: TRBV2
j_call: TRBJ1-2
cdr3_aa: CASSESWRVIQRRNGYTF

v_call: TRBV7-9
j_call: TRBJ2-7
cdr3_aa: CASSTIPVAGGSYEQYF

v_call: TRBV7-8
j_call: TRBJ1-1
cdr3_aa: CASSLMGQLSNTEAFF

v_call: TRBV3-1/TRBV3-2
j_call: TRBJ2-4
cdr3_aa: CASSQGDKGGAKNIQYF

v_call: TRBV3-1/TRBV3-2
j_call: TRBJ2-7
cdr3_aa: CASRVNGGAHEQYF

v_call: TRBV5-1
j_call: TRBJ1-5
cdr3_aa: CASSLAGEGNQPQHF